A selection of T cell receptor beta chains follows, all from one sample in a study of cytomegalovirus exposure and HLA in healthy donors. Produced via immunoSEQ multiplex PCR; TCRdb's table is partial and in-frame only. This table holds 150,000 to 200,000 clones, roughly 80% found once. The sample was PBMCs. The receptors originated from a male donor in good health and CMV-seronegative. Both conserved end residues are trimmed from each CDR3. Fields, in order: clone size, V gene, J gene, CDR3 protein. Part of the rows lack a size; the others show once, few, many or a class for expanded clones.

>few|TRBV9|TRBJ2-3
ASSRGGAGGDTDTQY
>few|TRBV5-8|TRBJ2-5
ASSLALQGRGETQY
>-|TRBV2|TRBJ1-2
ASTRTGDNYGYT
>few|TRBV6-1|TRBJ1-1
ASSEPSRARAEAF
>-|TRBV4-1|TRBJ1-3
ASSQVPVGNTIY
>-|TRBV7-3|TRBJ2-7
ASSLLAGGGEQY
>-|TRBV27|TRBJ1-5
ASRNRDNQPQH
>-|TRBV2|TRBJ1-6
ASTPTRARGYNSPLH
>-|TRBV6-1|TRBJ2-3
ASSEWGESATDTQY
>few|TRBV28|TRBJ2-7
ASSYGGAANSYEQY
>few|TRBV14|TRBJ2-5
ASSLLGEETQY
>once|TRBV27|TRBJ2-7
ASRGRGGSYEQY
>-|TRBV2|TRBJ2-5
ASSDRDRSYQETQY
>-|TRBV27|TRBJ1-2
ASSLSGTGGVGYT
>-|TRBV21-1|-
ASSKDGTGSSYEQY
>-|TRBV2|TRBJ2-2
ASRTLRQANGELF
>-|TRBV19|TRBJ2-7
ASRRHSGGDSNYEQY
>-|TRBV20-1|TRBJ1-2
SGPRGQGYT
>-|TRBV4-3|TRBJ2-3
ASSPRGGSTDTQY
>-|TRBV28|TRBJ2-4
ASSLAASLAGGFAKNIQY
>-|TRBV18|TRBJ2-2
ASSPRIPGQVESGELF
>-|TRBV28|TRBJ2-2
ASSLGGTRHPTGELF
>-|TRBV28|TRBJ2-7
ASTHDRDPYEQY
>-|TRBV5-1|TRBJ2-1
ASSFQVSDEQF
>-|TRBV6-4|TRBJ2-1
ASSTGLADEQF
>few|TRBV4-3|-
ASSQGYGGGYEQY
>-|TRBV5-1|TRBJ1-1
ASSLVGRGDTEAF
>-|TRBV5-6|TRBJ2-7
ASTPMGLLSEQY
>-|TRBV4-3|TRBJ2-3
ASSPRSDTQY
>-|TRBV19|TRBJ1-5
ASSTRTGKGNSNQPQH
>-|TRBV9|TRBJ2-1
ASSLTPGQGPRSSYNEQF
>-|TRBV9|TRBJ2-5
ASSVAPVGGASTKTQY
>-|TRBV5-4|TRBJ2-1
ASSLAWPPGKGSYNEQF
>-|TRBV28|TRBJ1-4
ASSPDRGSRTNEKLF
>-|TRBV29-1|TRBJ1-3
SVEGEPSGNTIY
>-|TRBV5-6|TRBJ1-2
ASSLGTSYGYT
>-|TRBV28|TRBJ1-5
ASSLYTVAQH
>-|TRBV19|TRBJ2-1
ASSLPGQGRPYNEQF
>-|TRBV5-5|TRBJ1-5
ASSLESGYFQPNQPQH
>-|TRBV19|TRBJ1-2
ASEVSTTGGNGYT
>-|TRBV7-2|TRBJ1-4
ASSVDGQANEKLF
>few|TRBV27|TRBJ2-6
ASSSLDRSSGANVLT
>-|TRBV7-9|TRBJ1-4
SSSLQGATNEKLF
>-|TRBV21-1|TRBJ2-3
ASSKGSGTQRRTDTQY
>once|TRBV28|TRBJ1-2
ASSREYAYGYT
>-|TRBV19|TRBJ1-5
ASSISTDSSNQPQH
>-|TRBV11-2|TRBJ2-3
ASSLSGGDTQY
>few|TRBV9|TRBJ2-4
ASSATPTGGKGNIQY
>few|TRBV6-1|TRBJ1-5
ASSEEYRSVNQPQH
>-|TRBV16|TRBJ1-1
ASAGHTEAF
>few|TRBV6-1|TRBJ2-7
ATAQAVESYEQY
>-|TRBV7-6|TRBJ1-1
ASSLGRQGWRNTEAF
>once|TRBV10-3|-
AISGRTATYEQY
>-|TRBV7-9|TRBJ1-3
ASSSGTGGGNTIY